This entry is about one T cell receptor (beta chain). The antigen this receptor binds is unknown. No base qualities exist here, and no much larger clone lies one base off it. This specimen comes from a study of blood T cell repertoires in COVID-19 (TCRdb year 2020). In terms of the full investigation: Samples covering the acute and convalescent phases of COVID-19 were provided by collaborators in the United States, Italy and Spain. Sample metadata almost always included a de-identified subject ID, COVID-19 status, age in years and sex. A freely available public database, intended as a resource for researchers studying the immune response to SARS-CoV-2, is where the repertoires were released. HLA class I and class II types, where available, came from metadata supplied by the sample provider rather than from assay-based typing. Subjects who had been exposed to COVID-19, were actively infected with it, or had recovered from it provided the deeply sampled blood TCRbeta repertoires that made up the dataset. The prospective study material was composed of cDNA or gDNA derived from T cells, B-cell-depleted T cells, or PBMCs. Samples were obtained from the ongoing ImmuneRACE study (first 160 participants) and from over 1,000 subjects provided by 6 global collaborators.

Results and caveats for the whole study, not just this receptor: The amount of clinical and demographic metadata varied by source and participant and was provided uncurated.

TCRbeta CDR3 regions were amplified from genomic DNA using the immunoSEQ Assay, a bias-controlled multiplex PCR. Regarding the original processing steps: Nucleated cell counts per sample were estimated from amplification of reference gene primers within the assay. Sequence reads were collapsed and filtered to measure the absolute abundance of every unique TCRbeta CDR3 rearrangement. For each sample, productive Simpson clonality was calculated as the square root of Simpson's diversity index across productive rearrangements. As stored in TCRdb, this immuneACCESS dataset retains in-frame rearrangements with V and J assigned. A fraction of the clones does not appear; measured against another copy, unresolved V genes explain less than half of the discrepancy, and the remainder lacks a known reason. V and J calls and clone size are those listed in that table; D and trimming were worked out from the DNA. Here the sample has some 250,000 clones; 75% to 90% occur a single time. The ten largest account for about 3% of the sample.

A second Seattle source provided samples from volunteer blood donors who had recovered from COVID-19. Collaborating institutions collected whole blood in K2EDTA tubes following their own protocols. For TCRbeta analysis, collaborators shipped samples in one of three forms: frozen whole blood, isolated PBMCs, or DNA extracted from either of those sample types. This clonotype originated in a woman between 25 and 40 years old who had recovered from COVID-19. The specimen sequenced was peripheral blood.

Here is the DNA: TGTGCCAGCAGCACCGGGGGTTACAACTATGGCTACACCTTC. Translated, it gives CASSTGGYNYGYTF. The rearranged chain carries TRBV5-5 and TRBJ1-2; TRBD1 could be the D gene, as 5 bases match. The germline V gene (reference sequence) gives CDR1 as SGHKS and CDR2 as YYEKEE. Trimming at the junction amounts to 4 bases on V and 2 bases on J, and the germline ends lie 12 bases apart. CDR3 length: 14 amino acids, cysteine to phenylalanine. Here the CDR3 DNA is all that survives: 42 bases in frame from base 1.